The 2 T cell receptor beta chains reported below all come from one sample, sequenced in a study of blood T cell repertoires in COVID-19. Using immunoSEQ multiplex PCR, the repertoire was profiled, and TCRdb retains in-frame clones only, with some absent. The table includes roughly 360,000 clones, around 87% detected once. Sequencing was performed on PBMCs or T cells enriched from blood (not recorded which). These receptors were collected from a man aged 30 to 45 who had recovered from COVID-19.

V gene TRBV18 combines with J gene TRBJ1-1; D ambiguous. Germline V gene sequence: CDR1 KGHSH, CDR2 LQKENI. V dropped 3 bases and J dropped 4 bases, with 9 bases sitting between them. The CDR3 extends over 13 amino acids. CDR3 protein: CASSPDRGTEAFF. As DNA, the CDR3 is TGTGCCAGCTCACCCGACCGCGGCACTGAAGCTTTCTTT.

The genes are TRBV7-9 and TRBJ1-1, with 8 bases lining up with TRBD1. Per germline, CDR1 SEHNR and CDR2 FQNEAQ (reference sequence). Trimming cost V 6 bases and J 4 bases; bases outside gene matches: 7. This CDR3 is 14 amino acids long. The CDR3: CASSFSGGGTEAFF. CDR3 DNA sequence: TGTGCCAGCAGTTTTTCAGGGGGCGGCACTGAAGCTTTCTTT.